This T cell receptor (beta chain) is drawn from a study of T cell repertoires in ileal Crohn's disease. Study-wide background: Median disease duration was about 8.5 years; less than 45% smoked at surgery.

Noted time point: neoterminal ileum biopsy at postoperative endoscopy, about 6 months after surgery. Clones were sequenced by immunoSEQ multiplex PCR, and TCRdb holds only the in-frame ones, with some missing. The data hold roughly 13,000 clones, with approximately 80% observed a single time. As to this clone: Its target is not known.

Germline V CDR1 and CDR2: MNHEY, SMNVEV (reference sequence). With 2 bases removed from V and 4 bases from J, the gap between germline ends came to 9 bases. This CDR3 region has 14 residues. Points from the study as a whole: Endoscopic recurrence occurred in every patient whose clonality exceeded 26.8%.

The genes are TRBV27 and TRBJ2-1; D remains unclear. The origin of this receptor is an adult with Crohn's disease. Material: ileal tissue. CDR3 nucleotides: TGTGCCAGCAGTTTAGTCAGGAAATACAATGAGCAGTTCTTC. Its translation: CASSLVRKYNEQFF.